Listed here is a single TCR beta chain. Its target is not known. Generated by immunoSEQ multiplex PCR, the TCRdb table keeps only in-frame clones and is missing some. The sample holds around 18,000 clones; 70% to 90% are singletons and the top ten take 25% to 35%. Autoimmune disease history or systemic immunosuppression was exclusionary. Germline values: CDR1 MDHEN, CDR2 SYDVKM. The CDR3 has 15 amino acids. With 3 bases clipped from V and 5 bases from J, the junction kept 10 bases outside the gene matches. These data belong to a study of OX40 agonist ivuxolimab in advanced cancers. Overall study: The study enrolled dose-escalation patients with hepatocellular carcinoma, melanoma, renal cell or head and neck cancer. Aged roughly 23 to 90 with a mean of approximately 60 years, they were 82.7% male. Study-level points and caveats: The average count of expanded clones was higher among CD8+ T cells than among CD4+.

Sequencing was performed on CD4+ or CD8+ T cells sorted from blood, taken in a trial of the OX40 agonist ivuxolimab. The receptor was isolated from an adult with an advanced solid tumor such as melanoma, head and neck, liver or kidney cancer. The chain has TRBV28 and TRBJ2-7; 7 bases line up with TRBD2. Here the CDR3 DNA reads TGTGCCAGCAGTTTTTTCAGGGCCCGGGGGGACGAGCAGTACTTC. The encoded protein is CASSFFRARGDEQYF.